This entry is about one T cell receptor (beta chain). Germline loops: CDR1 MGHDK, CDR2 SYGVNS. CDR3 length: 14 residues. Each CDR3 protein gets one entry in TCRdb, which reprocessed the 5' RACE reads and gives no DNA. Its table records approximately 330,000 distinct CDR3 sequences. The data originate from a study of monozygotic twins with inflammatory bowel disease. The sequencing input was blood. This rearrangement joins TRBV25-1 to TRBJ2-1; the TCRdb call, TRBD2, lacks DNA for checking. The clonotype originates from a human donor with ulcerative colitis or Crohn's disease, or a healthy co-twin of an affected twin (not recorded which). CDR3 protein: CASSELAQGSRKFF. Full variable domain (rest looked up from reference TRBV25-1 and TRBJ2-1): EADIYQTPRYLVIGTGKKITLECSQTMGHDKMYWYQQDPGMELHLIHYSYGVNSTEKGDLSSESTVSRIRTEHFPLTLESARPSHTSQYLCASSELAQGSRKFFGPGTRLTVL.